This T cell receptor (beta chain) is drawn from a study of cytomegalovirus exposure and HLA in healthy donors. Study in general: An earlier analysis identified 117 million unique TCR beta sequences in about 200 million T cells. Study results and limitations: Roughly even sequencing depth across donors was the assumption behind the presence/absence analyses. According to an earlier analysis, most TCR beta V segments yielded productive rearrangements about 87% or about 30% of the time.

A note on this clone: Antigen specificity is unknown.

Use of 60 Vbeta and 13 Jbeta primers characterized the PCR. Per the original methods: Later analysis identified 65 million to 80 million unique TCR beta chains, about 11 million shared. Repertoires were generated with immunoSEQ multiplex PCR, while TCRdb's copy carries only in-frame clones and drops some. The V and J calls and clone size come from that table; D and trimming were worked out from the DNA. The table has approximately 90,000 clones, 76% seen once. V lost 0 bases to trimming and J lost 10 bases, with 7 bases between them. This CDR3 has 11 residues. Germline-derived CDR1 and CDR2 are DFQATT and SNEGSKA (reference sequence).

The material sequenced was PBMCs. This chain uses TRBV20-1 with TRBJ2-1, with unresolved D. This receptor was identified in a male donor in good health and CMV-seronegative. The CDR3 here is CSARDDSEQFF. DNA of the CDR3: TGCAGTGCTAGAGATGATAGCGAGCAGTTCTTC.